This is a list of T cell receptor beta chains from one sample in a study of OX40 agonist ivuxolimab in advanced cancers. The method was immunoSEQ multiplex PCR; TCRdb's version includes in-frame clones alone and lacks a portion of them. Found here are 53,000 or so clones, around four fifths of them singletons; the top ten hold under 3.5%. Material: CD4+ or CD8+ T cells sorted from blood, obtained in a trial of the OX40 agonist ivuxolimab. The source of these receptors is an adult with an advanced solid tumor such as melanoma, head and neck, liver or kidney cancer. CDR3s include the opening cysteine and the closing phenylalanine or tryptophan. A D gene is named only where the DNA matches it firmly. Clone size, where shown, is once, few, many, or a class for clones that have expanded.

CDR3 DNA | CDR3 protein | clone size | V gene | D gene | J gene
TGTGCCACCAGCAGAGATGTGGGCCACGAGCAGTACTTC | CATSRDVGHEQYF | . | TRBV15 | . | TRBJ2-7
TGCGCCAGCAGCCATACACGGGCGGAGACCCAGTACTTC | CASSHTRAETQYF | . | TRBV4-1 | . | TRBJ2-5
TGTGCTAGTGGTTTGAATCCGCCCCCTGAAGCTTTCTTT | CASGLNPPPEAFF | . | TRBV12-5 | . | TRBJ1-1
TGTGCCAGCAGTGAAGAGGGGGTCGCCAAAAACATTCAGTACTTC | CASSEEGVAKNIQYF | once | TRBV2 | . | TRBJ2-4
TGTGCCAGCAGCTTGCCCCTCCCCCCTAGCACAGATACGCAGTATTTT | CASSLPLPPSTDTQYF | . | TRBV5-6 | . | TRBJ2-3
TGCGCCAGCAGCTTGAGGGCAGGGGATGGGGACACCTTC | CASSLRAGDGDTF | . | TRBV5-1 | . | TRBJ1-2
TGTGCCAGCAGCTTAGATCCGGAGACCCAGTACTTC | CASSLDPETQYF | once | TRBV7-8 | . | TRBJ2-5
TGCGCCAGCAGCCCCACCGGGACGACGAACACCGGGGAGCTGTTTTTT | CASSPTGTTNTGELFF | . | TRBV4-3 | . | TRBJ2-2
TGTGCCAGCAGTTACCGGCCGTTCCCTTACGAGCAGTACTTC | CASSYRPFPYEQYF | . | TRBV6-5 | . | TRBJ2-7
TGTGCCAGCAGCGTCGGCGGGGGGGAATACAATGAGCAGTTCTTC | CASSVGGGEYNEQFF | . | TRBV9 | TRBD2 | TRBJ2-1
TGTGCCAGCAGACATAATAGCGGGGGGAAAGAGACCCAGTACTTC | CASRHNSGGKETQYF | . | TRBV6-5 | TRBD2 | TRBJ2-5
TGTGCCAGCAGCGTAGATGGCAGGGCAGATAATTCACCCCTCCACTTT | CASSVDGRADNSPLHF | few | TRBV9 | . | TRBJ1-6
TGTGCCAGTAGTATTGGCCCGGACAGGGGAATGAACACTGAAGCTTTCTTT | CASSIGPDRGMNTEAFF | . | TRBV19 | TRBD1 | TRBJ1-1
TGTGCCAGCAGCAACAGGACAACAGGTCGTATTGGCTACACCTTC | CASSNRTTGRIGYTF | once | TRBV7-3 | . | TRBJ1-2
TGTGCCATCAGTGACCCGACTGCGGGTGGCTACACCTTC | CAISDPTAGGYTF | . | TRBV10-3 | . | TRBJ1-2
TGCGCCAGCACCCCCTCGCAACCAGGCAATCAGCCCCAGCATTTT | CASTPSQPGNQPQHF | . | TRBV10-2 | . | TRBJ1-5
TGTGCCTGGAGTTCCGGATCCGAGCAGTACTTC | CAWSSGSEQYF | . | TRBV30 | . | TRBJ2-7
TGTGCCAGCAGCTTGGGCAAAGGACAGACAGCTGGCACTGAAGCTTTCTTT | CASSLGKGQTAGTEAFF | few | TRBV5-5 | . | TRBJ1-1
TGTGCCAGCAGTTTACGGGGGGCGCCAGATAACTATGGCTACACCTTC | CASSLRGAPDNYGYTF | . | TRBV27 | . | TRBJ1-2
TGTGCCAGTTCACTCGACAGTTACACCGGGGAGCTGTTTTTT | CASSLDSYTGELFF | . | TRBV19 | . | TRBJ2-2
TGCGCCAGCAGCTTGGCCAGGTCGGGAGAGCAGTTCTTC | CASSLARSGEQFF | . | TRBV5-1 | . | TRBJ2-1
TGTGCCAGCAGTGACAGCGATGGCTACACCTTC | CASSDSDGYTF | . | TRBV6-5 | . | TRBJ1-2
TGTGCCAGCAGCCCCTCGAGGGACGGCGGGGCTTTCTTT | CASSPSRDGGAFF | . | TRBV7-2 | . | TRBJ1-1
TGCGCCAGCAGCTTGGCTAGCGTGAGTGTGTACAATGAGCAGTTCTTC | CASSLASVSVYNEQFF | . | TRBV5-1 | . | TRBJ2-1
TGTGCCAGTAGTGTTGTTTCCGGGAGCTCTGGAAACACCATATATTTT | CASSVVSGSSGNTIYF | . | TRBV19 | . | TRBJ1-3
TGTGCCAGCAGTTACTCCGGACTAGCGGGCCTCTACGAGCAGTACTTC | CASSYSGLAGLYEQYF | once | TRBV6-5 | TRBD2 | TRBJ2-7
TGTGCCAGCAGTTTATTGTGGGGGGGCCAGGGGACCGGGGAGCTGTTTTTT | CASSLLWGGQGTGELFF | . | TRBV27 | . | TRBJ2-2
TGTGCCAGCAGCCTTAGGTGGACTTTGTGGGGGGAAAACATTCAGTACTTC | CASSLRWTLWGENIQYF | . | TRBV7-8 | . | TRBJ2-4
TGTGCCAGCAGTGGTCTGTTTAGCACAGATACGCAGTATTTT | CASSGLFSTDTQYF | . | TRBV2 | . | TRBJ2-3
TGTGCCAGCAGTGATCGGGGGGCCTATGGCTACACCTTC | CASSDRGAYGYTF | . | TRBV6-1 | . | TRBJ1-2
TGTGCCAGCTCCGAGAGGGCAGGGGCCAATCAGCCCCAGCATTTT | CASSERAGANQPQHF | . | TRBV18 | . | TRBJ1-5
TGCGCCAGCAGCCAAGTAGGGCAGGAAGAGACCCAGTACTTC | CASSQVGQEETQYF | . | TRBV4-3 | . | TRBJ2-5
TGTGCCAGCAGCAAAGGTCTAGCGGGAGAGGCCTACGAGCAGTACTTC | CASSKGLAGEAYEQYF | . | TRBV21-1 | . | TRBJ2-7
TGTGCCAGTAGTATAAGGGCGACGACTAGCGGGAGGCCATTCACAGATACGCAGTATTTT | CASSIRATTSGRPFTDTQYF | once | TRBV19 | TRBD2 | TRBJ2-3
TGTGCCTGGAGCCGGGACCCCTCGGAGACCCAGTACTTC | CAWSRDPSETQYF | . | TRBV30 | . | TRBJ2-5
TGTGCCAGCAGTTTTTTGTGGGGGGTCCACGAGCAGTACTTC | CASSFLWGVHEQYF | . | TRBV27 | . | TRBJ2-7
TGCGCCAGCAGCCAGACGGGGTTCTCTGGAAACACCATATATTTT | CASSQTGFSGNTIYF | once | TRBV4-1 | . | TRBJ1-3
TGTGCCAGCAGCAGCCAAGGGGGGAGGTATGAGCAGTTCTTC | CASSSQGGRYEQFF | . | TRBV11-3 | . | TRBJ2-1
TGTGCCGAACGAGTTCAAGAGACCCAGTACTTC | CAERVQETQYF | . | TRBV2 | . | TRBJ2-5
TGTGCCAGCAGCTTGCCAGGGGCCTCCACAGATACGCAGTATTTT | CASSLPGASTDTQYF | . | TRBV5-5 | . | TRBJ2-3